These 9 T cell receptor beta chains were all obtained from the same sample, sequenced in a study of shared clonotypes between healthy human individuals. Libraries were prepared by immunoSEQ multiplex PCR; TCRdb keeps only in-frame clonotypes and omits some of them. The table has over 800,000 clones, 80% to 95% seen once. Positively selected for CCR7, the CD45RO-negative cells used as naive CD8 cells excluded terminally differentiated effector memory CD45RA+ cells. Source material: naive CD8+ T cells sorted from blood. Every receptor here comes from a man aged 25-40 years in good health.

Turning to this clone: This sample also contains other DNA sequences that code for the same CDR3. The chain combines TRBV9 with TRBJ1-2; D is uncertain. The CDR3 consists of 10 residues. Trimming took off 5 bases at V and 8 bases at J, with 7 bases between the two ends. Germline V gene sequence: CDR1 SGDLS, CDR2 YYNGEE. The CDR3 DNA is TGTGCCAGCAGTGGTCCGGGCTACACCTTC. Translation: CASSGPGYTF.

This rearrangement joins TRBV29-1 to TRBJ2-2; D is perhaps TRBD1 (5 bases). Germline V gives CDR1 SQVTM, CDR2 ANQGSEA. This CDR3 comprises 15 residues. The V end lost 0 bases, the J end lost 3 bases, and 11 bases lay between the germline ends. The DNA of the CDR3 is TGCAGCGTTGAAGATTCGGTCAGGGACACCGGGGAGCTGTTTTTT. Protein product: CSVEDSVRDTGELFF.

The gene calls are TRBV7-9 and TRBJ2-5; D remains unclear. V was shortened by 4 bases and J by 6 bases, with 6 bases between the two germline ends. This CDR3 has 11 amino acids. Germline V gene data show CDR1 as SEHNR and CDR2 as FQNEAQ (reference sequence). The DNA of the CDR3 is TGTGCCAGCAGCTCAGACCAGACCCAGTACTTC. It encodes CASSSDQTQYF.

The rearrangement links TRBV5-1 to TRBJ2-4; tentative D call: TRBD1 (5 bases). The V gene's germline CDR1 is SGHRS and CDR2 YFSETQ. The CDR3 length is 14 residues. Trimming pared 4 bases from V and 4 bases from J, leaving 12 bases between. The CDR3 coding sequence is TGCGCCAGCAGCATGGGGCAGCCAAAAAACATTCAGTACTTC. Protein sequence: CASSMGQPKNIQYF.

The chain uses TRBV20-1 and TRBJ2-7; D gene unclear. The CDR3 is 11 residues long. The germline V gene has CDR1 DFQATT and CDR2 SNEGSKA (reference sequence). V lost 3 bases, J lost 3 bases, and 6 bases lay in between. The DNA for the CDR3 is TGCAGTGCTAGTAGGGACTACGAGCAGTACTTC. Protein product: CSASRDYEQYF.

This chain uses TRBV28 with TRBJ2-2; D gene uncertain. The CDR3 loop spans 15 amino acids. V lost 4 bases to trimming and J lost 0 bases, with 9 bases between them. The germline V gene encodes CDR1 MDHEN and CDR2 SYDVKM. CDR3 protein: CASSSGRSNTGELFF. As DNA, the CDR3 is TGTGCCAGCAGTTCTGGACGGTCGAACACCGGGGAGCTGTTTTTT. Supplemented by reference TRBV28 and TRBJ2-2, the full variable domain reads DVKVTQSSRYLVKRTGEKVFLECVQDMDHENMFWYRQDPGLGLRLIYFSYDVKMKEKGDIPEGYSVSREKKERFSLILESASTNQTSMYLCASSSGRSNTGELFFGEGSRLTVL.

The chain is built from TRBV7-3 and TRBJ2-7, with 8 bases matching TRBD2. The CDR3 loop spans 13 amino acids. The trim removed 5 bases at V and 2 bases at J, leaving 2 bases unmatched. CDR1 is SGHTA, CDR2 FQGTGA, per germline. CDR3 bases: TGTGCCAGCAGCATACTAGCGGCCTACGAGCAGTACTTC. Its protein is CASSILAAYEQYF.

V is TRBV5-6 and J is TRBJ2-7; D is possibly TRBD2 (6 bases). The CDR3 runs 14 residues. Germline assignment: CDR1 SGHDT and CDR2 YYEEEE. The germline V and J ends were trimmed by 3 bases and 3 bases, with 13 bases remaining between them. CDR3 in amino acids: CASSWRGEDYEQYF. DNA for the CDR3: TGTGCCAGCAGCTGGAGGGGAGAGGACTACGAGCAGTACTTC.

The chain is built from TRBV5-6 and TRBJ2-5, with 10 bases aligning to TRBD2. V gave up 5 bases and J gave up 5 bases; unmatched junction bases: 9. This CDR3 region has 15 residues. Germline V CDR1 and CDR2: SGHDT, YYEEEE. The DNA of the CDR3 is TGTGCCAGCAGGCCAGCGGGAGGGCCGCGCGAGACCCAGTACTTC. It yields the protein CASRPAGGPRETQYF.